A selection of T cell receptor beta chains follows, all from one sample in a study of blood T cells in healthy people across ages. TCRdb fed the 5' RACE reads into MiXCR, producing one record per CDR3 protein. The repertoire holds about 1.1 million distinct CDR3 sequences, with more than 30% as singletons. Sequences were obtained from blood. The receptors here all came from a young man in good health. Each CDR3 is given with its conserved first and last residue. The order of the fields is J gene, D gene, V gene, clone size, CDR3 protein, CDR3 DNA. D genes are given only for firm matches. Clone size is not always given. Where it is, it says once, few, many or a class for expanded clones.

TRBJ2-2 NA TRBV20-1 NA CSARDFRVGNTGELFF TGCAGTGCTAGAGACTTCAGGGTTGGGAACACCGGGGAGCTGTTTTTT
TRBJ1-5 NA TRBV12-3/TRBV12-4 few CASSSTSSSNQPQHF TGTGCCAGCAGTTCGACATCTTCTAGCAATCAGCCCCAGCATTTT
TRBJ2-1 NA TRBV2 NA CASSEAQYNEQFF TGTGCCAGCAGTGAAGCCCAATACAATGAGCAGTTCTTC
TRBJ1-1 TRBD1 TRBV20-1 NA CSAGGTGGMNTEAFF TGCAGTGCTGGGGGGACAGGGGGTATGAACACTGAAGCTTTCTTT
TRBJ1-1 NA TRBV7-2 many CASSYRVDTEAFF TGTGCCAGCAGCTACAGGGTCGACACTGAAGCTTTCTTT
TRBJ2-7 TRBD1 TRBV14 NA CVSSPTGAYHEQYF TGTGTCAGCAGCCCGACAGGGGCTTACCACGAGCAGTACTTC
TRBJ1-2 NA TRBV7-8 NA CASSFRDRTYGYTF TGTGCCAGCAGCTTTCGGGATAGGACCTATGGCTACACCTTC
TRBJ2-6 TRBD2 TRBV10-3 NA CAISVTLLAGDSGANVLTF TGTGCCATCAGTGTTACCTTATTAGCGGGCGACTCTGGGGCCAACGTCCTGACTTTC
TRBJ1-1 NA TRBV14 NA CASSKQRNTEAFF TGTGCCAGCAGCAAACAGCGGAACACTGAAGCTTTCTTT
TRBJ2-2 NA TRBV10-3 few CAISETGSTGELFF TGTGCCATCAGTGAGACAGGGAGCACCGGGGAGCTGTTTTTT
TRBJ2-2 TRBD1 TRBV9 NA CASQGVGGELFF TGTGCCAGCCAGGGGGTAGGCGGGGAGCTGTTTTTT
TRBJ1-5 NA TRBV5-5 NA CASSPEGGTYSNQPQHF TGTGCCAGCAGTCCTGAAGGGGGGACTTATAGCAATCAGCCCCAGCATTTT
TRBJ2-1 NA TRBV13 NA CASSTLTSFPEQFF TGTGCCAGCAGCACCCTGACTAGTTTCCCTGAGCAGTTCTTC
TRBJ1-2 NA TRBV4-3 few CASSLTTGGATGYTF TGCGCCAGCAGCCTTACCACTGGGGGGGCTACAGGCTACACCTTC
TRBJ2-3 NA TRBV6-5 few CASSYSKVWTDTQYF TGTGCCAGCAGTTACTCGAAGGTGTGGACAGATACGCAGTATTTT
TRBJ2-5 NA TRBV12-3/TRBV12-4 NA CASRHQGEETQYF TGTGCCAGCAGGCATCAAGGTGAAGAGACCCAGTACTTC
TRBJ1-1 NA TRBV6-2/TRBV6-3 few CASRPSRDTEAFF TGTGCCAGCAGGCCTAGCAGGGACACTGAAGCTTTCTTT
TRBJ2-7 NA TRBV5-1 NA CASSLETGPYEQYF TGCGCCAGCAGCTTGGAGACAGGCCCCTACGAGCAGTACTTC
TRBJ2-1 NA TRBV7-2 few CASSLVGSGTSYNEQFF TGTGCCAGCAGCTTAGTTGGCTCCGGGACATCCTACAATGAGCAGTTCTTC
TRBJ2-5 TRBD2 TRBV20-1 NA CSAMPGTSEETQYF TGCAGTGCTATGCCCGGGACTAGTGAAGAGACCCAGTACTTC
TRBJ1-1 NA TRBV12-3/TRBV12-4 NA CASTPYGLGTEAFF TGTGCCAGCACCCCCTATGGCCTCGGGACTGAAGCTTTCTTT
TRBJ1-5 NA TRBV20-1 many CSASLRLYQPQHF TGCAGTGCTAGTTTAAGGTTATATCAGCCCCAGCATTTT
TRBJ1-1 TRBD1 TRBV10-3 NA CAISTGTGGEAFF TGTGCCATCAGCACCGGGACAGGGGGCGAAGCTTTCTTT
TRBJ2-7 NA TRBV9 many CASSVGGRGGEQYF TGTGCCAGCAGCGTAGGGGGCAGGGGAGGCGAGCAGTACTTC
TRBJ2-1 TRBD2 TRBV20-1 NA CSARWARGLAVNNEQFF TGCAGTGCTAGATGGGCCCGGGGACTAGCGGTAAACAATGAGCAGTTCTTC
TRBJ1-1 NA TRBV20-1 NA CSAGGGRLTEAFF TGCAGTGCAGGGGGGGGGCGTTTGACTGAAGCTTTCTTT
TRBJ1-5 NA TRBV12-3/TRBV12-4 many CASSFRRDQPQHF TGTGCCAGCAGTTTTCGGAGGGATCAGCCCCAGCATTTT
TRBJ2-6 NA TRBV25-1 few CASSEYIQGGSGANVLTF TGTGCCAGCAGTGAATATATCCAGGGGGGTTCTGGGGCCAACGTCCTGACTTTC
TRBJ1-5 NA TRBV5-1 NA CASSLDGDRNQPQHF TGCGCCAGCAGCTTGGATGGGGATAGGAATCAGCCCCAGCATTTT
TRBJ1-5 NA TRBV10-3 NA CAISRDGDQPQHF TGTGCCATCAGTCGCGATGGCGATCAGCCCCAGCATTTT
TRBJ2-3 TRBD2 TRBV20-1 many CSARLADTDTQYF TGCAGTGCTAGACTAGCGGACACAGATACGCAGTATTTT
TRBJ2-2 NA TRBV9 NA CASSYVRTGELFF TGTGCCAGCAGCTACGTGCGCACCGGGGAGCTGTTTTTT
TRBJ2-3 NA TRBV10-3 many CAISESVGADTDTQYF TGTGCCATCAGTGAGTCCGTGGGGGCCGACACAGATACGCAGTATTTT
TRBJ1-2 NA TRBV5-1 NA CASSLRGILGYTF TGCGCCAGCAGCTTAAGGGGGATTCTGGGCTACACCTTC
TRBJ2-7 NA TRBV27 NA CASSVWDQNNEQYF TGTGCCAGCAGTGTATGGGACCAAAACAATGAGCAGTACTTC
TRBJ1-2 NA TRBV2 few CASIAGKGYTF TGTGCCAGCATAGCCGGGAAAGGCTACACCTTC
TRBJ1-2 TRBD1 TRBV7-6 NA CASSPRQGRNYGYIF TGTGCCAGCAGCCCAAGACAGGGTAGGAACTATGGCTACATCTTC
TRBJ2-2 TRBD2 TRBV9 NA CASSPEPPGLAGELFF TGTGCCAGCAGCCCAGAGCCCCCTGGACTAGCCGGGGAGCTGTTTTTT
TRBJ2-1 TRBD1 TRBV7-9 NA CASSPRTGLGSYSEQFF TGTGCCAGCAGCCCCCGGACAGGGCTTGGCTCCTACAGTGAGCAGTTCTTC
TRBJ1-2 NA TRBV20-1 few CSAHPGSQGNGYTF TGCAGTGCGCATCCCGGGAGCCAGGGGAATGGCTACACCTTC
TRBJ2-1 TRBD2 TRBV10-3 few CAISGSGGVNEQFF TGTGCCATCAGTGGTAGCGGGGGGGTCAATGAGCAGTTCTTC
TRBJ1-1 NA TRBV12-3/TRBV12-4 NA CASSGVRGTEAFF TGTGCCAGCAGTGGCGTAAGGGGCACTGAAGCTTTCTTT
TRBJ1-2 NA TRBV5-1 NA CASSLEANEVHTF TGTGCCAGCAGCTTGGAGGCAAACGAGGTTCACACCTTC